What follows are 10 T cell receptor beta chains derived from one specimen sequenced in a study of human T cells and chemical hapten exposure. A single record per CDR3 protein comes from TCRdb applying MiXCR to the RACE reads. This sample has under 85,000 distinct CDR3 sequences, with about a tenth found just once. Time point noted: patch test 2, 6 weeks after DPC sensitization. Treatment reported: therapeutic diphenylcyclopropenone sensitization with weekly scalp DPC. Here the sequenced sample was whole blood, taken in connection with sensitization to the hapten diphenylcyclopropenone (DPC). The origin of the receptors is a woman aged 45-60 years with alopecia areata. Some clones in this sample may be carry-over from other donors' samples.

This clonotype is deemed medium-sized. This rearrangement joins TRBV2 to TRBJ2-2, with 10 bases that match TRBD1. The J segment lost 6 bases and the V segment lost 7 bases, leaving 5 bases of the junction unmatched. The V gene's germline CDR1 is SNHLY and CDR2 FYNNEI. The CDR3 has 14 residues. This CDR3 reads CASKRDRGAGELFF. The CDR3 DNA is TGTGCCAGCAAACGGGACAGGGGCGCCGGGGAGCTGTTTTTT.

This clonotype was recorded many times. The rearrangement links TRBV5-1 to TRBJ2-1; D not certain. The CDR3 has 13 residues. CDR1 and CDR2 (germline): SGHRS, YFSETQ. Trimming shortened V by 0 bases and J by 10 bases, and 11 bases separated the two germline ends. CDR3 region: CASSLGSVGEQFF. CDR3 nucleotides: TGCGCCAGCAGCTTGGGGTCCGTAGGCGAGCAGTTCTTC.

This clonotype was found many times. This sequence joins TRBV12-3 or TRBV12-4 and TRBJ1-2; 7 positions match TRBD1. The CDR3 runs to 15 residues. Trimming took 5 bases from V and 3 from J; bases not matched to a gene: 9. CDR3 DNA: TGTGCCAGCAGTCTTAGACAGGGCCGTGACTATGGCTACACCTTC. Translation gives CASSLRQGRDYGYTF.

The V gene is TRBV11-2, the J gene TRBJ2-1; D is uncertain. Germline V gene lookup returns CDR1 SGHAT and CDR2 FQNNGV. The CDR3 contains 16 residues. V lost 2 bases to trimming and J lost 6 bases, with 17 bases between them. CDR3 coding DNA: TGTGCCAGCAGCTTATCGATCGCCTTTGACGCCAATGAGCAGTTCTTC. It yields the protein CASSLSIAFDANEQFF.

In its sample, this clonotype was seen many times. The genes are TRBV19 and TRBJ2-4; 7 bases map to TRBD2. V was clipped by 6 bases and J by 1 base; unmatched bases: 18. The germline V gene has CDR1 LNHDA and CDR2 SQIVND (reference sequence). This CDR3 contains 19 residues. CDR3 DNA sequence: TGTGCCAGTAGCCAGTGGGCTAGCGGAACCCCCGGGGCCAAAAACATTCAGTACTTC. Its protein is CASSQWASGTPGAKNIQYF.

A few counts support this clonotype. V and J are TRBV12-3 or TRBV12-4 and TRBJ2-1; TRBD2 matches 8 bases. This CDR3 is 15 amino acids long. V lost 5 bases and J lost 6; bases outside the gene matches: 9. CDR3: CASSIIAGTGNEQFF. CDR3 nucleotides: TGTGCCAGCAGTATAATAGCGGGAACGGGCAATGAGCAGTTCTTC.

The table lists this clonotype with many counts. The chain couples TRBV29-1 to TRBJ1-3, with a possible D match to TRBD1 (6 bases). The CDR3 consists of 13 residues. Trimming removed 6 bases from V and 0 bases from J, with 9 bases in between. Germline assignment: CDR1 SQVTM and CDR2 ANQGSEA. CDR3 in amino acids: CSVQGLSGNTIYF. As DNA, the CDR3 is TGCAGCGTACAGGGCCTCTCTGGAAACACCATATATTTT. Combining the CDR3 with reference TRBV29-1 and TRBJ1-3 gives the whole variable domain SAVISQKPSRDICQRGTSLTIQCQVDSQVTMMFWYRQQPGQSLTLIATANQGSEATYESGFVIDKFPISRPNLTFSTLTVSNMSPEDSSIYLCSVQGLSGNTIYFGEGSWLTVV.

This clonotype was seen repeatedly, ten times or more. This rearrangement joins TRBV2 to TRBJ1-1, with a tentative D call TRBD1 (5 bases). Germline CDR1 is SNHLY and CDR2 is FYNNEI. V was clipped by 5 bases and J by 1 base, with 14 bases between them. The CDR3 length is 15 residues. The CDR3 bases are TGTGCCAGCAGTCCGTTAACTGGACAGAACACTGAAGCTTTCTTT. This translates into CASSPLTGQNTEAFF.

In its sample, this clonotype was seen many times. CDR3: CASSPQGTANTEAFF. CDR3 sequence (DNA): TGTGCCAGCAGTCCTCAAGGGACAGCGAACACTGAAGCTTTCTTT. This chain links TRBV6-5 with TRBJ1-1; 7 positions agree with TRBD1. The junction had 7 bases not matched to a gene; V was cut back by 5 bases and J by 1 base. This CDR3 comprises 15 residues. Germline lookup yields CDR1 MNHEY and CDR2 SVGAGI.

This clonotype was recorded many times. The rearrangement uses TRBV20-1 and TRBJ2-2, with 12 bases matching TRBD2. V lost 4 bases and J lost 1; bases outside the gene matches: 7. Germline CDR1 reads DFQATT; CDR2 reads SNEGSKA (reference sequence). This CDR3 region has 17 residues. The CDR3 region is CSAKHGLAGWNTGELFF. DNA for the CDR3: TGCAGTGCTAAACACGGACTAGCGGGATGGAACACCGGGGAGCTGTTTTTT.